The rows below give T cell receptor beta chains drawn from one sample of a study of shared clonotypes between healthy human individuals. The repertoire was sequenced with immunoSEQ multiplex PCR; TCRdb's copy has only in-frame clones and lacks some. The sample consists of about 2.1 million clones, about 93% of them appearing once. The specimen sequenced was naive CD8+ T cells from PBMCs. Receptors were obtained from a man between 18 and 29 years old in good health. Some clones in this sample may be carry-over from other donors' samples. Each CDR3 is given with its conserved first and last residue. Each record gives: clone size, V gene, J gene, D gene, CDR3 DNA, CDR3 protein. The D gene is left open where the match is weak. Expanded clones get a size class; other rows say once, few or many, or leave the size out.

-	TRBV15	TRBJ2-7	TRBD2	TGTGCCACCAGGGAGGGAGGGGCGGCCTACGAGCAGTACTTC	CATREGGAAYEQYF
-	TRBV27	TRBJ2-7	-	TGTGCCAGCAGTTCCCTTCCGACACTTTCCTACGAGCAGTACTTC	CASSSLPTLSYEQYF
-	TRBV9	TRBJ1-2	-	TGTGCCAGCAGCCCTCGGGATCCCTTTTATGGCTACACCTTC	CASSPRDPFYGYTF
-	TRBV7-9	TRBJ1-2	TRBD1	TGTGCCAGCAGCCGCCTAGGATGGGACAGGGATTGGGGAACCTTC	CASSRLGWDRDWGTF
-	TRBV2	TRBJ1-2	TRBD1	TGTGCCAGCACTAACAGGGGTCGCGGCTACACCTTC	CASTNRGRGYTF
-	TRBV4-1	TRBJ2-3	-	TGCGCCAGCAGCCAAGAATGGGCGGCGGTCACAGATACGCAGTATTTT	CASSQEWAAVTDTQYF
-	TRBV7-3	TRBJ1-2	-	TGTGCCAGCAGCCGACTAGACAGACTCTATGGCTACACCTTC	CASSRLDRLYGYTF
-	TRBV5-5	TRBJ1-5	-	TGTGCCAGCAGCTTGTACGGGAGGGAAAGTCAGCCCCAGCATTTT	CASSLYGRESQPQHF
-	TRBV7-2	TRBJ1-1	-	TGTGCCAGCACCCTCCTAGAGGGGGTTGAAGCTTTCTTT	CASTLLEGVEAFF
-	TRBV13	TRBJ1-4	-	TGTGCCAGCAGCTTAGGCGTAGAGATGGGTCCTGAAAAACTGTTTTTT	CASSLGVEMGPEKLFF
-	TRBV30	TRBJ2-1	-	TGTGCCTGGAGTCTGCTCACCTACAATGAGCAGTTCTTC	CAWSLLTYNEQFF
-	TRBV27	TRBJ2-7	TRBD2	TGTGCCAGCAGTTCCCACGAGACTAGCGGGACACTCGACGAGCAGTACTTC	CASSSHETSGTLDEQYF
-	TRBV27	TRBJ1-4	-	TGTGCCAGCAGTATTCGCCAGGGAGGTGAAAAACTGTTTTTT	CASSIRQGGEKLFF
-	TRBV6-5	TRBJ1-2	-	TGTGCCAGCAGTTACTCTGGGATTATCGATGGCTACACCTTC	CASSYSGIIDGYTF
few	TRBV12-5	TRBJ1-2	TRBD1	TGTGCTAGTGGTGCGTCCGGGACAGGCTATGGCTACACCTTC	CASGASGTGYGYTF
-	TRBV5-4	TRBJ2-7	TRBD2	TGTGCCAGCAGCACCACTAGCGGGAGGCCCTACGAGCAGTACTTC	CASSTTSGRPYEQYF
-	TRBV6-5	TRBJ1-6	-	TGTGCCAGCCAGACCGCAGATTCACCCCTCCACTTT	CASQTADSPLHF
-	TRBV5-1	TRBJ2-3	-	TGCGCCAGCAGCTTGGGTGGAGATACGCAGTATTTT	CASSLGGDTQYF
once	TRBV14	TRBJ2-1	TRBD2	TGTGCCAGCAGCCGGGGAGGGCCTGCGATCAATGAGCAGTTCTTC	CASSRGGPAINEQFF
-	TRBV15	TRBJ1-5	-	TGTGCCACCAGCAGAGTACAGTTTAATCAGCCCCAGCATTTT	CATSRVQFNQPQHF
-	TRBV27	TRBJ1-2	-	TGTGCCAGCAGTCCCGGAACCTACTATGGCTACACCTTC	CASSPGTYYGYTF
-	TRBV5-4	TRBJ2-2	TRBD2	TGTGCCAGCAGCTTCGGGGCGGGAGCCTCCACCGGGGAGCTGTTTTTT	CASSFGAGASTGELFF